The 30 T cell receptor beta chains listed next were all sequenced from one sample in a study of shared clonotypes between healthy human individuals. TCRdb keeps only in-frame clones here, not all; method: immunoSEQ multiplex PCR. The sample has nearly 500,000 clones, about 79% seen once. What was sequenced was PBMCs. These receptors were obtained from a woman between 35 and 50 years old in good health. Some clones in this sample may be carry-over from other donors' samples.

This clone has more than one count but fewer than ten. Other DNA sequences in this specimen translate into the identical CDR3. The V call is TRBV29-1, the J call TRBJ2-1; no clear D gene. This CDR3 is built from 11 residues. Germline CDR1 SQVTM, CDR2 ANQGSEA. The V gene lost 4 bases and the J gene lost 3 bases, with 4 bases spanning the gap. For the CDR3, the DNA is TGCAGCGTTGCAGGCTACAATGAGCAGTTCTTC. Its protein is CSVAGYNEQFF.

The chain recombines TRBV7-9 with TRBJ1-2, with 7 nucleotides matching TRBD1. The CDR3 length is 17 residues. V lost 1 base to trimming and J lost 3 bases; unmatched junction nucleotides: 11. Germline V lookup: CDR1 SEHNR, CDR2 FQNEAQ (reference sequence). This CDR3 is CASSLDVGTATDYGYTF. DNA of the CDR3: TGTGCCAGCAGCTTAGATGTGGGGACAGCCACTGACTATGGCTACACCTTC.

The genes are TRBV2 and TRBJ2-7; 9 bases line up with TRBD1. CDR3 length: 14 residues. The germline gives CDR1 SNHLY, CDR2 FYNNEI. V was pared by 6 bases and J by 0 bases, with 3 bases of the junction left unmatched. The CDR3 nucleotides are TGTGCCAGCAGGGGACAGGGAATCTCCTACGAGCAGTACTTC. The encoded protein is CASRGQGISYEQYF.

This chain uses TRBV19 with TRBJ2-5; D might be TRBD2 (5 bases). This CDR3 spans 12 amino acids. The germline CDR1 and CDR2 sequences are LNHDA and SQIVND (reference sequence). Trimming stripped 10 bases from V and 5 bases from J, with 14 bases between. Written as DNA, the CDR3 is TGTGCCACCTCCGGGAATTCGGAGACCCAGTACTTC. Encoded protein: CATSGNSETQYF.

This clone has more than one count but fewer than ten. The DNA for the CDR3 is TGTGCCAGCAGTGAGGGGCCGGGGGGCAATCAGCCCCAGCATTTT. Translation: CASSEGPGGNQPQHF. The chain has TRBV6-1 and TRBJ1-5; D might be TRBD1 (5 bases). V lost 3 bases to trimming and J lost 2 bases, with 11 bases between them. The CDR3 loop spans 15 amino acids. Germline V gene lookup returns CDR1 MNHNS and CDR2 SASEGT.

This clone was found many times. The J gene is TRBJ1-5, the V gene TRBV4-1; D gene ambiguous. The V and J ends lost 0 bases and 6 bases respectively, with 15 bases between them. Germline CDR1 MGHRA, CDR2 YSYEKL. This CDR3 is 16 amino acids long. This CDR3 reads CASSQEGWLDGQPQHF. CDR3 coding DNA: TGCGCCAGCAGCCAAGAGGGTTGGCTGGACGGTCAGCCCCAGCATTTT.

The J gene is TRBJ2-7, the V gene TRBV7-9; 11 bases match TRBD2. This CDR3 comprises 15 residues. Germline V lookup: CDR1 SEHNR, CDR2 FQNEAQ (reference sequence). V trimming: 5 bases; J trimming: 2 bases; junction bases outside the gene matches: 5. The CDR3 nucleotides are TGTGCCAGCAGCCTTTGGACTAGCGGGCCCTACGAGCAGTACTTC. It encodes CASSLWTSGPYEQYF.

This clone has more than one count but fewer than ten. The genes are TRBV10-2 and TRBJ2-2; D is possibly TRBD1 (6 bases). Germline V gives CDR1 WSHSY, CDR2 SAAADI. The CDR3 covers 15 residues. The germline V and J ends were trimmed by 8 bases and 7 bases, with 20 bases remaining between them. CDR3 region: CASSRGRGDGGELFF. CDR3 bases: TGCGCCAGCTCCAGAGGCAGGGGTGATGGCGGGGAGCTGTTTTTT.

V is TRBV4-2 and J is TRBJ2-5; 9 bases line up with TRBD2. The CDR3 spans 17 residues. CDR1 is LGHNA, CDR2 YNFKEQ, per germline. J was trimmed by 2 bases and V by 2 bases; bases with no gene match: 9. CDR3 bases: TGTGCCAGCAGCCAAAGGTGGGGCGGGAGGGGGCAAGAGACCCAGTACTTC. Translation: CASSQRWGGRGQETQYF.

This clone was seen more than once but under ten times. This chain joins TRBV9 and TRBJ2-4, with D perhaps TRBD1 or TRBD2 (5 bases each). CDR1 is SGDLS and CDR2 is YYNGEE in the germline V gene. The CDR3 length is 17 residues. V was clipped by 3 bases and J by 6 bases, with 22 bases between them. The CDR3 DNA follows: TGTGCCAGCAGCGAAGGCTCCCGGGGCGCCTGGGGAAACATTCAGTACTTC. It codes for CASSEGSRGAWGNIQYF. Supplemented by reference TRBV9 and TRBJ2-4, the full variable domain reads DSGVTQTPKHLITATGQRVTLRCSPRSGDLSVYWYQQSLDQGLQFLIQYYNGEERAKGNILERFSAQQFPDLHSELNLSSLELGDSALYFCASSEGSRGAWGNIQYFGAGTRLSVL.

The V gene is TRBV19, the J gene TRBJ2-3, with D tentatively TRBD1 or TRBD2 (5 bases each). The CDR3 length is 15 residues. V lost 5 bases to trimming and J lost 2 bases, with 14 bases between them. Germline V CDR1 and CDR2: LNHDA, SQIVND (reference sequence). The DNA of the CDR3 is TGTGCCAGTAGTGTACGAGACGGGGCCACAGATACGCAGTATTTT. Translated, it gives CASSVRDGATDTQYF.

The chain couples TRBV7-3 to TRBJ2-7, with no clear D. The germline V gene has CDR1 SGHTA and CDR2 FQGTGA. Trimming pared 7 bases from V and 5 bases from J, leaving 15 bases between. The CDR3 consists of 13 residues. The CDR3 DNA reads TGTGCCAGCACAGTAAGGGTGCGGAACGAGCAGTACTTC. Residues: CASTVRVRNEQYF.

This clone was seen just once. A much larger clone lies one base from this, so it may be a read error. This chain links TRBV19 with TRBJ2-7; TRBD1 might be the D (5 bases). The V and J ends lost 1 base and 2 bases respectively, with 6 bases between them. Germline CDR1 and CDR2: LNHDA and SQIVND (reference sequence). The CDR3 is made up of 13 amino acids. CDR3 loop: CASSIAGTYEQYF. The DNA of the CDR3 is TGTGCCAGTAGTATAGCAGGGACCTACGAGCAGTACTTC.

The rearrangement links TRBV11-2 to TRBJ1-3; D unresolved. The CDR3 consists of 15 residues. CDR1 and CDR2 from the germline V gene are SGHAT and FQNNGV. Trimming took off 3 bases at V and 0 bases at J, with 9 bases between the two ends. The CDR3 sequence: CASSFGGFSGNTIYF. The DNA for the CDR3 is TGTGCCAGCAGCTTCGGAGGCTTCTCTGGAAACACCATATATTTT.

This clone was seen repeatedly, ten times or more. This chain connects TRBV11-3 to TRBJ2-1, with 7 positions matching TRBD1. The length of the CDR3 is 15 residues. Germline V lookup: CDR1 SGHNT, CDR2 YENEEA. J gave up 4 bases and V 5 bases, and 8 bases lay outside the gene matches. The CDR3 DNA reads TGTGCCAGCAGCAGATCAGGGGGTGTTTACAATGAGCAGTTCTTC. The encoded protein is CASSRSGGVYNEQFF.

The chain links TRBV28 to TRBJ2-5; TRBD1 agrees at 9 bases. J gave up 8 bases and V 2 bases, and 3 bases lay outside the gene matches. Germline assignment: CDR1 MDHEN and CDR2 SYDVKM. This CDR3 is built from 13 residues. The CDR3 sequence: CASSLTGGGTQYF. In DNA, the CDR3 is TGTGCCAGCAGTTTAACAGGGGGCGGAACCCAGTACTTC. Full variable domain (remainder filled in from reference TRBV28 and TRBJ2-5): DVKVTQSSRYLVKRTGEKVFLECVQDMDHENMFWYRQDPGLGLRLIYFSYDVKMKEKGDIPEGYSVSREKKERFSLILESASTNQTSMYLCASSLTGGGTQYFGPGTRLLVL.

The V and J genes are TRBV30 and TRBJ1-1; D unclear. This CDR3 has 13 amino acids. The germline V and J ends were trimmed by 0 bases and 3 bases, with 8 bases remaining between them. CDR1 is GTSNPN and CDR2 is SVGIG in the germline V gene (reference sequence). CDR3 in amino acids: CAWSVQRHTEAFF. For the CDR3, the DNA is TGTGCCTGGAGTGTACAACGTCACACTGAAGCTTTCTTT.

The chain is built from TRBV6-1 and TRBJ1-1; D is ambiguous. CDR3 size: 14 residues. Germline V gene lookup returns CDR1 MNHNS and CDR2 SASEGT. Trimming removed 7 bases from V and 6 bases from J, with 18 bases in between. Here the CDR3 DNA reads TGTGCCAGCATTCGGGTACCAAAATTTGCTGAAGCTTTCTTT. Translated: CASIRVPKFAEAFF.

The chain links TRBV29-1 to TRBJ2-7; D is perhaps TRBD1 or TRBD2 (5 bases each). V lost 6 bases and J lost 2, with 20 bases in between. Germline loops: CDR1 SQVTM, CDR2 ANQGSEA. The CDR3 spans 15 residues. CDR3 sequence: CSVRAGSAATYEQYF. CDR3 in DNA: TGCAGCGTCCGGGCAGGGTCAGCGGCGACCTACGAGCAGTACTTC.

J is TRBJ2-7 and V is TRBV11-2, with TRBD2 matching over 8 bases. The CDR3 spans 14 residues. With 5 bases clipped from V and 3 bases from J, the junction kept 6 bases outside the gene matches. Per germline, CDR1 SGHAT and CDR2 FQNNGV. CDR3 DNA: TGTGCCAGCAGCCGGGGACTAGACTACTACGAGCAGTACTTC. This translates into CASSRGLDYYEQYF.

Here the CDR3 DNA reads TGTGCCAGCAGCTTGGATGGGTTCTCTGGAAACACCATATATTTT. Protein product: CASSLDGFSGNTIYF. The chain employs TRBV5-6 and TRBJ1-3; D is uncertain. Germline V gene sequence: CDR1 SGHDT, CDR2 YYEEEE. V was cut by 0 bases and J by 0 bases, with 7 bases left in between. The length of the CDR3 is 15 residues. Full variable domain (missing parts from reference TRBV5-6 and TRBJ1-3): DAGVTQSPTHLIKTRGQQVTLRCSPKSGHDTVSWYQQALGQGPQFIFQYYEEEERQRGNFPDRFSGHQFPNYSSELNVNALLLGDSALYLCASSLDGFSGNTIYFGEGSWLTVV.

The chain carries TRBV5-1 and TRBJ1-5; the match to TRBD1 covers 7 bases. Germline V lookup: CDR1 SGHRS, CDR2 YFSETQ. There are 15 residues in the CDR3. The V segment lost 0 bases and the J segment 7 bases; nucleotides outside the gene matches: 7. The CDR3 protein is CASSLAPGGVQPQHF. CDR3 DNA sequence: TGCGCCAGCAGCTTGGCCCCAGGGGGGGTACAGCCCCAGCATTTT.

The V call is TRBV28, the J call TRBJ1-3, with TRBD1 matching over 7 bases. The CDR3 loop spans 14 amino acids. Per germline, CDR1 MDHEN and CDR2 SYDVKM. V shed 4 bases and J 5 bases; nucleotides not matched to a gene: 5. Here the CDR3 reads CASSWDSLRNTIYF. The CDR3 nucleotides read TGTGCCAGCAGTTGGGACAGTCTCCGAAACACCATATATTTT.

The chain combines TRBV25-1 with TRBJ2-7; 11 nucleotides agree with TRBD1. Germline CDR1 MGHDK, CDR2 SYGVNS. The CDR3 contains 14 residues. With 6 bases clipped from V and 6 bases from J, the junction kept 7 bases outside the gene matches. The DNA of the CDR3 is TGTGCCAGCAGCAGAGGGGGGACAGGGGGCGAGCAGTACTTC. Translating gives CASSRGGTGGEQYF.

The V and J genes are TRBV6-5 and TRBJ1-4; D unresolved. V was shortened by 6 bases and J by 0 bases, with 5 bases between the two germline ends. Germline V lookup: CDR1 MNHEY, CDR2 SVGAGI. The CDR3 sequence is 13 residues long. This chain's CDR3 is CASRGSTNEKLFF. CDR3 nucleotide sequence: TGTGCCAGCAGAGGTTCAACTAATGAAAAACTGTTTTTT.

The chain recombines TRBV5-1 with TRBJ2-3; no clear D gene. The CDR3 is 13 amino acids. Germline V gives CDR1 SGHRS, CDR2 YFSETQ. Trimming removed 7 bases from V and 4 bases from J, with 13 bases in between. This CDR3 reads CASASVGPDTQYF. As DNA, the CDR3 is TGCGCCAGCGCCTCGGTAGGACCAGATACGCAGTATTTT.

This CDR3 is CASSLESGVLNTEAFF. Written as DNA, the CDR3 is TGTGCCAGCAGCTTAGAGTCAGGGGTATTGAACACTGAAGCTTTCTTT. The J gene is TRBJ1-1, the V gene TRBV7-2; tentative D call: TRBD1 (6 bases). V lost 1 base, J lost 0 bases, and 12 bases lay in between. This CDR3 is built from 16 residues. Germline-derived CDR1 and CDR2 are SGHTA and FQGNSA.

The chain has TRBV7-9 and TRBJ2-3, with a tentative D call TRBD1 (6 bases). The V gene lost 4 bases and the J gene lost 3 bases, with 11 bases spanning the gap. CDR3 length: 14 residues. Germline CDR1 and CDR2: SEHNR and FQNEAQ (reference sequence). The CDR3 DNA follows: TGTGCCAGCAGCTCACCTACAGGGACAGATACGCAGTATTTT. Protein sequence: CASSSPTGTDTQYF. Using reference TRBV7-9 and TRBJ2-3 for the parts outside the CDR3, the full variable domain is DTGVSQNPRHKITKRGQNVTFRCDPISEHNRLYWYRQTLGQGPEFLTYFQNEAQLEKSRLLSDRFSAERPKGSFSTLEIQRTEQGDSAMYLCASSSPTGTDTQYFGPGTRLTVL.

V and J are TRBV4-3 and TRBJ2-1, with 14 nucleotides matching TRBD2. The CDR3 loop spans 16 amino acids. Germline-derived CDR1 and CDR2 are LGHNA and YSLEER. V was clipped by 3 bases and J by 7 bases; unmatched bases: 5. CDR3 nucleotide sequence: TGCGCCAGCAGCCATACCTGGACTAGCGGGAGGAATGAGCAGTTCTTC. It encodes CASSHTWTSGRNEQFF.

The table lists this clone with a count of one. The chain has TRBV14 and TRBJ2-1; D is unclear. From germline, CDR1 is SGHDN and CDR2 FVKESK. Trimming pared 0 bases from V and 4 bases from J, leaving 13 bases between. The CDR3 consists of 16 residues. In DNA form, the CDR3 reads TGTGCCAGCAGCCAAGATTTAAGTTACTTTTACAATGAGCAGTTCTTC. This translates into CASSQDLSYFYNEQFF.